These 24 T cell receptor beta chains were all obtained from the same sample, sequenced in a study of cytomegalovirus exposure and HLA in healthy donors. Amplification used 60 Vbeta primers and 13 Jbeta primers. Profiling relied on immunoSEQ multiplex PCR, and the TCRdb table lists in-frame clones only, not all of them. The table has fewer than 90,000 clones, roughly 76% seen once; the top ten hold 1.4%. Sequenced material: PBMCs. Source of these receptors: a male donor in good health and CMV-seronegative.

The CDR3 DNA follows: TGTGCCAGCAGTGGGGGACAGGGTAATTATGGCTACACCTTC. Amino acids: CASSGGQGNYGYTF. This sequence joins TRBV28 and TRBJ1-2; TRBD1 aligns across 9 bases. The CDR3 contains 14 residues. The germline CDR1 and CDR2 sequences are MDHEN and SYDVKM. After removal of 5 bases from V and 5 bases from J, the junction contained 6 bases not matched to a gene.

This clone appeared a few times. The chain combines TRBV5-6 with TRBJ2-3, with TRBD2 matching over 7 bases. J lost 5 bases, V lost 2 bases, and 8 bases had no gene match. This CDR3 comprises 15 residues. CDR1 is SGHDT, CDR2 YYEEEE, per germline. CDR3 in DNA: TGTGCCAGCAGCTTAGCGGGTCCGGGGGGAGATACGCAGTATTTT. It specifies CASSLAGPGGDTQYF.

The V gene is TRBV4-1, the J gene TRBJ2-5; weak D call: TRBD1 (7 bases). CDR1 and CDR2 from the germline V gene are MGHRA and YSYEKL. Trimming shortened V by 5 bases and J by 3 bases, and 19 bases separated the two germline ends. There are 16 residues in the CDR3. CDR3 DNA: TGCGCCAGCAGCTTGACACAGGGGACTCACGAAGAGACCCAGTACTTC. Translation gives CASSLTQGTHEETQYF.

This chain connects TRBV11-2 to TRBJ1-3; no definite D call. V gave up 2 bases and J gave up 0 bases, with 17 bases separating them. Germline CDR1 is SGHAT and CDR2 is FQNNGV. This CDR3 comprises 18 residues. Written as DNA, the CDR3 is TGTGCCAGCAGCTTACAACTCTTGACCCAGCGCTCTGGAAACACCATATATTTT. This sequence encodes CASSLQLLTQRSGNTIYF.

CDR3 bases: TGCACACTAGCCCTCAATGAGCAGTTCTTC. As protein: CTLALNEQFF. This chain connects TRBV20-1 to TRBJ2-1, with a weak D call TRBD2 (6 bases). The CDR3 length is 10 residues. Germline V gene sequence: CDR1 DFQATT, CDR2 SNEGSKA (reference sequence).

V is TRBV18 and J is TRBJ1-1; 8 bases agree with TRBD1. The length of the CDR3 is 14 residues. Germline CDR1 and CDR2: KGHSH and LQKENI. V shed 6 bases, J shed 1 base, and the junction held 4 bases outside the gene matches. CDR3 sequence reads: CASSPTGANTEAFF. CDR3 in DNA: TGTGCCAGCTCGCCGACAGGGGCGAACACTGAAGCTTTCTTT.

This chain joins TRBV28 and TRBJ1-4; D is unclear. This CDR3 spans 15 amino acids. Germline loops: CDR1 MDHEN, CDR2 SYDVKM. V was clipped by 2 bases and J by 2 bases, with 9 bases between them. DNA of the CDR3: TGTGCCAGCAGTTTACCGGGAGGTACTAATGAAAAACTGTTTTTT. As protein: CASSLPGGTNEKLFF.

The V and J genes are TRBV4-1 and TRBJ2-7; 7 bases line up with TRBD1. The germline CDR1 and CDR2 sequences are MGHRA and YSYEKL. The CDR3 length is 13 residues. J gave up 6 bases and V 1 base, and 3 bases lay outside the gene matches. CDR3 loop: CASSQGPGGEQYF. The CDR3, as DNA: TGCGCCAGCAGCCAAGGACCAGGGGGCGAGCAGTACTTC.

The rearrangement joins TRBV10-3 to TRBJ1-5; 8 bases align to TRBD1. V lost 7 bases, J lost 7 bases, and 6 bases stayed unmatched. The CDR3 is made up of 13 amino acids. The germline gives CDR1 ENHRY, CDR2 SYGVKD. This CDR3 is CAIKGQEGQPQHF. CDR3 sequence (DNA): TGTGCCATCAAGGGACAGGAAGGACAGCCCCAGCATTTT.

The chain links TRBV20-1 to TRBJ2-7; 7 bases are shared with TRBD1. The CDR3 has 11 residues. Germline-derived CDR1 and CDR2 are DFQATT and SNEGSKA (reference sequence). V gave up 5 bases and J gave up 4 bases; unmatched junction bases: 2. The DNA for the CDR3 is TGCAGTGCTGGGGACAGATACGAGCAGTACTTC. Residues: CSAGDRYEQYF.

About this clone itself: This probably arose from a read error, given a far larger clone one base away. V and J are TRBV6-1 and TRBJ2-7; possible D gene TRBD2, 6 bases. Germline V lookup: CDR1 MNHNS, CDR2 SASEGT. The length of the CDR3 is 13 residues. Trimming pared 10 bases from V and 6 bases from J, leaving 19 bases between. The CDR3 loop is CATIPREAGEQYF. Written as DNA, the CDR3 is TGTGCCACCATTCCCAGGGAAGCGGGCGAGCAGTACTTC.

The chain recombines TRBV11-2 with TRBJ2-4; D not certain. Trimming removed 0 bases at V and 0 bases at J, with 3 bases between. From germline, CDR1 is SGHAT and CDR2 FQNNGV. There are 14 residues in the CDR3. CDR3 DNA: TGTGCCAGCAGCTTAGAGAGAGCCAAAAACATTCAGTACTTC. It codes for CASSLERAKNIQYF.

The V gene is TRBV7-3, the J gene TRBJ2-3; 7 positions match TRBD1. This CDR3 contains 13 residues. Looked up from germline, CDR1 is SGHTA and CDR2 is FQGTGA. Germline trimming cut 3 bases from V and 6 bases from J; bases unmatched to any gene: 3. CDR3 loop: CASSLTGPDTQYF. In DNA, the CDR3 is TGTGCCAGCAGCTTGACAGGGCCCGATACGCAGTATTTT.

This chain links TRBV7-2 with TRBJ1-2, with TRBD1 as a possible D gene (6 bases). The germline CDR1 and CDR2 sequences are SGHTA and FQGNSA. The CDR3 extends over 16 amino acids. V lost 4 bases to trimming and J lost 5 bases, with 20 bases between them. CDR3 DNA: TGTGCCAGCAGCTCTACCTTGACAGGAGAGCTTTATGGCTACACCTTC. Protein sequence: CASSSTLTGELYGYTF.

The chain is built from TRBV13 and TRBJ1-3, with D unclear. The CDR3 has 15 amino acids. Deletions cut 5 bases from V and 0 bases from J, with 11 bases between. In germline, CDR1 is PRHDT, CDR2 FYEKMQ (reference sequence). The CDR3 sequence: CASSPGRRSGNTIYF. CDR3 sequence (DNA): TGTGCCAGCAGCCCCGGCAGGCGCTCTGGAAACACCATATATTTT.

The J gene is TRBJ2-1, the V gene TRBV29-1, with 8 bases lining up with TRBD1. Germline CDR1 reads SQVTM; CDR2 reads ANQGSEA. CDR3 length: 15 amino acids. Germline trimming cut 4 bases from V and 1 base from J; bases unmatched to any gene: 6. The CDR3 is CSVGTGRVSYNEQFF. The CDR3 DNA reads TGCAGCGTTGGGACAGGGCGTGTTTCCTACAATGAGCAGTTCTTC.

The CDR3 spells CASSYREIFSGNTIYF. The CDR3 DNA is TGTGCCAGCAGTTACCGAGAAATTTTCTCTGGAAACACCATATATTTT. The chain recombines TRBV6-5 with TRBJ1-3, with D unresolved. The germline V gene has CDR1 MNHEY and CDR2 SVGAGI. The CDR3 has 16 amino acids. V was cut by 2 bases and J by 0 bases, with 11 bases left in between.

The chain combines TRBV5-1 with TRBJ1-2; 11 nucleotides align to TRBD1. In germline, CDR1 is SGHRS, CDR2 YFSETQ. This CDR3 comprises 14 residues. V was clipped by 4 bases and J by 5 bases; unmatched bases: 4. In DNA, the CDR3 is TGCGCCAGCAGCGACGGGACAGGGGGATATGGCTACACCTTC. It encodes CASSDGTGGYGYTF.

The rearrangement links TRBV10-3 to TRBJ2-3, with 8 bases that match TRBD2. The CDR3 is 17 residues long. V shed 0 bases, J shed 5 bases, and the junction held 10 bases outside the gene matches. From germline, CDR1 is ENHRY and CDR2 SYGVKD. CDR3 amino acids: CAISESTREGGGDTQYF. As DNA, the CDR3 is TGTGCCATCAGTGAGTCGACTCGGGAGGGAGGGGGAGATACGCAGTATTTT.

V usage is TRBV7-7 and J usage is TRBJ2-7, with TRBD2 as a possible D gene (5 bases). CDR1 SSHAT and CDR2 FNYEAQ come from the germline V gene (reference sequence). The CDR3 loop spans 15 amino acids. V lost 1 base, J lost 2 bases, and 12 bases lay in between. The CDR3 is CASSLGPRGTYEQYF. CDR3 coding DNA: TGTGCCAGCAGCTTAGGGCCCCGGGGTACCTACGAGCAGTACTTC.

CDR3 loop: CASSYSGQGLYGYTF. The CDR3 nucleotides read TGTGCCAGCAGTTACTCCGGACAGGGCCTGTATGGCTACACCTTC. V gene TRBV6-6 combines with J gene TRBJ1-2; 8 bases align to TRBD1. The length of the CDR3 is 15 residues. The V segment lost 0 bases and the J segment 5 bases; nucleotides outside the gene matches: 5. CDR1 is MNHNY and CDR2 is SVGAGI in the germline V gene (reference sequence).

The chain recombines TRBV7-8 with TRBJ2-7, with TRBD2 identical over 7 bases. Trimming at V came to 5 bases and at J to 1 base, leaving 8 bases not matched to a gene. The CDR3 is 15 amino acids. Germline V gene data show CDR1 as SGHVS and CDR2 as FQNEAQ. CDR3 sequence: CASSQRGGWSYEQYF. The CDR3 region has the DNA TGTGCCAGCAGCCAGAGGGGAGGGTGGTCCTACGAGCAGTACTTC.

This chain joins TRBV6-6 and TRBJ2-7; 12 bases match TRBD2. The germline V gene encodes CDR1 MNHNY and CDR2 SVGAGI (reference sequence). This CDR3 has 14 residues. With V trimmed by 5 bases and J by 4 bases, 3 bases remained unmatched. The CDR3 is CASSRTSGKYEQYF. The CDR3 nucleotides read TGTGCCAGCAGTCGGACTAGCGGGAAATACGAGCAGTACTTC.

The gene calls are TRBV7-9 and TRBJ2-1; 9 bases match TRBD2. The CDR3 sequence is 15 residues long. Germline V gene lookup returns CDR1 SEHNR and CDR2 FQNEAQ (reference sequence). V shed 4 bases and J 3 bases; nucleotides not matched to a gene: 4. The CDR3 bases are TGTGCCAGCAGCTCCTTTAGCGGGGGCTACAATGAGCAGTTCTTC. It translates to CASSSFSGGYNEQFF.